These 18 T cell receptor beta chains originate from one sample sequenced in a study of shared clonotypes between healthy human individuals. Naivety among CD8 cells was defined by CD45RO negativity and positive CCR7 selection, thereby excluding terminally differentiated effector memory CD45RA+ cells. Clones were sequenced by immunoSEQ multiplex PCR, and TCRdb holds only the in-frame ones, with some missing. The data contain about 1,800,000 clones, about 95% of them singletons. Sequenced sample: naive CD8+ T cells sorted from blood. The receptor source for this set is a man between 18 and 29 years old in good health.

V usage is TRBV7-2 and J usage is TRBJ1-2; D not resolved. The CDR3 length is 16 residues. The V gene's germline CDR1 is SGHTA and CDR2 FQGNSA. Trimming cost V 5 bases and J 2 bases, with 18 bases left between them. Written as DNA, the CDR3 is TGTGCCAGCAGCCCCGTTCCGGGATCTTGGAACTATGGCTACACCTTC. This encodes CASSPVPGSWNYGYTF.

A remark on this clone: Other DNA sequences within the sample encode an identical CDR3. The chain links TRBV11-2 to TRBJ2-1; D gene uncertain. The germline V gene has CDR1 SGHAT and CDR2 FQNNGV. V shed 2 bases and J shed 0 bases, with 5 bases lying between them. This CDR3 spans 14 amino acids. The CDR3 sequence is CASSLSGSYNEQFF. In nucleotides, the CDR3 is TGTGCCAGCAGCTTAAGTGGCTCCTACAATGAGCAGTTCTTC.

The chain couples TRBV27 to TRBJ2-5; 7 bases match TRBD2. This CDR3 is 15 amino acids long. Germline loops: CDR1 MNHEY, CDR2 SMNVEV (reference sequence). V was pared by 1 base and J by 4 bases, with 6 bases of the junction left unmatched. This CDR3 reads CASSLLRGRGETQYF. Here the CDR3 DNA reads TGTGCCAGCAGTTTATTGCGGGGGAGGGGAGAGACCCAGTACTTC.

The chain joins TRBV7-9 to TRBJ2-1, with TRBD2 matching over 7 bases. This CDR3 has 14 residues. The trim removed 1 base at V and 9 bases at J, leaving 6 bases unmatched. The germline V gene encodes CDR1 SEHNR and CDR2 FQNEAQ (reference sequence). CDR3 DNA sequence: TGTGCCAGCAGCTTAGTTGCTAGCGGCGTTGAGCAGTTCTTC. As protein: CASSLVASGVEQFF. Combining the CDR3 with reference TRBV7-9 and TRBJ2-1 gives the whole variable domain DTGVSQNPRHKITKRGQNVTFRCDPISEHNRLYWYRQTLGQGPEFLTYFQNEAQLEKSRLLSDRFSAERPKGSFSTLEIQRTEQGDSAMYLCASSLVASGVEQFFGPGTRLTVL.

The V gene is TRBV10-3, the J gene TRBJ2-3; D is uncertain. The V gene lost 5 bases and the J gene lost 0 bases, with 18 bases spanning the gap. This CDR3 has 17 residues. The germline V gene encodes CDR1 ENHRY and CDR2 SYGVKD. The CDR3 sequence is CAISTPPRAASTDTQYF. In nucleotides, the CDR3 is TGTGCCATCAGTACACCCCCTCGGGCGGCTAGCACAGATACGCAGTATTTT.

This chain uses TRBV7-9 with TRBJ2-7; D remains ambiguous. The CDR3 runs to 14 residues. Germline V gene data show CDR1 as SEHNR and CDR2 as FQNEAQ (reference sequence). The V gene lost 1 base and the J gene lost 2 bases, with 9 bases spanning the gap. The CDR3 spells CASSLVHTAYEQYF. As DNA, the CDR3 is TGTGCCAGCAGCTTAGTGCACACCGCCTACGAGCAGTACTTC.

The chain uses TRBV2 and TRBJ1-6; 9 bases are a match to TRBD1. The V segment lost 4 bases and the J segment 9 bases; nucleotides outside the gene matches: 7. This CDR3 region has 15 residues. Germline CDR1 reads SNHLY; CDR2 reads FYNNEI. The DNA of the CDR3 is TGTGCCAGCAGTGCTCCGACAGGGGGGACTTCACCCCTCCACTTT. Encoded protein: CASSAPTGGTSPLHF.

This chain joins TRBV7-3 and TRBJ1-3; 8 bases line up with TRBD1. The J segment lost 0 bases and the V segment lost 2 bases, leaving 3 bases of the junction unmatched. This CDR3 contains 16 residues. Germline CDR1 is SGHTA and CDR2 is FQGTGA. Written as DNA, the CDR3 is TGTGCCAGCAGCTTAGGCGACAGGGGCTCTGGAAACACCATATATTTT. It is translated as CASSLGDRGSGNTIYF.

The chain uses TRBV5-8 and TRBJ2-7; D may be TRBD1 or TRBD2 (5 bases each). Germline assignment: CDR1 SGHTS and CDR2 YDEGEE. The V and J ends lost 4 bases and 4 bases respectively, with 21 bases between them. This CDR3 is built from 16 residues. CDR3: CASSQEQGRDLYEQYF. For the CDR3, the DNA is TGTGCCAGCAGCCAAGAGCAGGGTCGGGACCTTTACGAGCAGTACTTC.

The V call is TRBV4-1, the J call TRBJ2-3; 15 bases are a match to TRBD2. The junction had 2 bases not matched to a gene; V was cut back by 4 bases and J by 3 bases. Germline-derived CDR1 and CDR2 are MGHRA and YSYEKL. The CDR3 runs to 16 residues. CDR3 nucleotide sequence: TGCGCCAGCAGCCTGGGACTAGCGGGGGGAACAGATACGCAGTATTTT. Protein sequence: CASSLGLAGGTDTQYF.

The count of this clone is one. This sequence joins TRBV5-4 and TRBJ1-1, with D unclear. From germline, CDR1 is SGHNT and CDR2 YYREEE (reference sequence). CDR3 length: 14 amino acids. Trimming pared 3 bases from V and 1 base from J, leaving 10 bases between. As DNA, the CDR3 is TGTGCCAGCAGCTCCCTGGGAGGGAACACTGAAGCTTTCTTT. Its protein product is CASSSLGGNTEAFF.

V and J are TRBV4-3 and TRBJ2-5; no definite D call. CDR1 and CDR2 (germline): LGHNA, YSLEER. The ends were cut back, 1 base at V and 2 bases at J, with 11 bases in the middle. The CDR3 is made up of 15 amino acids. This CDR3 is CASSQAVRVQETQYF. The CDR3 nucleotides are TGCGCCAGCAGCCAAGCAGTTAGAGTACAAGAGACCCAGTACTTC.

The J gene is TRBJ1-1, the V gene TRBV30; D is uncertain. CDR3 size: 12 residues. V was trimmed by 1 base and J by 4 bases, leaving 7 bases between them. CDR1 GTSNPN and CDR2 SVGIG come from the germline V gene (reference sequence). CDR3 nucleotides: TGTGCCTGGAGTGGGACGGGCACTGAAGCTTTCTTT. Its protein is CAWSGTGTEAFF.

This clone was seen a single time. The chain uses TRBV5-6 and TRBJ2-7, with D possibly matching TRBD2 (5 bases). CDR1 and CDR2 (germline): SGHDT, YYEEEE. CDR3 length: 15 amino acids. V was pared by 4 bases and J by 2 bases, with 16 bases between. CDR3 sequence reads: CASSPPPGKTYEQYF. The CDR3 nucleotides are TGTGCCAGCAGCCCACCACCGGGGAAGACCTACGAGCAGTACTTC.

Note on this clone: It differs at one base from a far larger clone, so likely a read error. The identical CDR3 is also encoded by other nucleotide sequences in the sample. The gene calls are TRBV9 and TRBJ1-1; D gene ambiguous. The CDR3 spans 13 residues. CDR1 is SGDLS, CDR2 YYNGEE, per germline. V lost 0 bases and J 1 base, leaving 4 bases between the germline ends. In DNA, the CDR3 is TGTGCCAGCAGCGTAGGGAGGAACACTGAAGCTTTCTTT. Protein: CASSVGRNTEAFF.

The chain has TRBV7-6 and TRBJ2-7; perhaps D is TRBD1 or TRBD2 (5 bases each). The CDR3 consists of 17 residues. V gave up 5 bases and J gave up 6 bases, with 26 bases separating them. CDR1 SGHVS and CDR2 FNYEAQ come from the germline V gene. In nucleotides, the CDR3 is TGTGCCAGCAGCACGGACCCCCGAGGGACCCCTCGAGGCGAGCAGTACTTC. Protein sequence: CASSTDPRGTPRGEQYF.

The chain combines TRBV27 with TRBJ2-7; TRBD2 matches at 9 bases. This CDR3 spans 16 amino acids. Germline V lookup: CDR1 MNHEY, CDR2 SMNVEV (reference sequence). Germline trimming cut 2 bases from V and 2 bases from J; bases unmatched to any gene: 7. This chain's CDR3 is CASSLGGRAVAYEQYF. Written as DNA, the CDR3 is TGTGCCAGCAGTTTAGGCGGGAGGGCCGTAGCCTACGAGCAGTACTTC.

The rearrangement links TRBV7-9 to TRBJ2-7; D not certain. Germline loops: CDR1 SEHNR, CDR2 FQNEAQ (reference sequence). The ends were cut back, 1 base at V and 6 bases at J, with 10 bases in the middle. This CDR3 region has 13 residues. The CDR3 loop reads CASSLEHPGEQYF. The CDR3 DNA reads TGTGCCAGCAGCTTAGAGCACCCAGGCGAGCAGTACTTC.